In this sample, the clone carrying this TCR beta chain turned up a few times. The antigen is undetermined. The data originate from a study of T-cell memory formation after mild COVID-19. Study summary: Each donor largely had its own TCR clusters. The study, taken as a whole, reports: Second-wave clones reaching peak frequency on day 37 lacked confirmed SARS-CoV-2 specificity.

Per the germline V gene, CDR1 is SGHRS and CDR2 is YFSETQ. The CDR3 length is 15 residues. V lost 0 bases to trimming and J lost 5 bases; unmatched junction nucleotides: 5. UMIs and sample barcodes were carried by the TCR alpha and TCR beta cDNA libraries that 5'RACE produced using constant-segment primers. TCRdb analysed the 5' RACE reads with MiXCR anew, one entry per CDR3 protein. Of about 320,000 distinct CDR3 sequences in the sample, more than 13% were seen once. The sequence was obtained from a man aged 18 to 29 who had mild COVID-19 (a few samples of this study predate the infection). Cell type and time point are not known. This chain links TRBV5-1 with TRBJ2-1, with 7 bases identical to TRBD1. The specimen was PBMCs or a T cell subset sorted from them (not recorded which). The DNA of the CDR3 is TGCGCCAGCAGCTTGGGACAGGGTACCCACAATGAGCAGTTCTTC. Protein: CASSLGQGTHNEQFF.